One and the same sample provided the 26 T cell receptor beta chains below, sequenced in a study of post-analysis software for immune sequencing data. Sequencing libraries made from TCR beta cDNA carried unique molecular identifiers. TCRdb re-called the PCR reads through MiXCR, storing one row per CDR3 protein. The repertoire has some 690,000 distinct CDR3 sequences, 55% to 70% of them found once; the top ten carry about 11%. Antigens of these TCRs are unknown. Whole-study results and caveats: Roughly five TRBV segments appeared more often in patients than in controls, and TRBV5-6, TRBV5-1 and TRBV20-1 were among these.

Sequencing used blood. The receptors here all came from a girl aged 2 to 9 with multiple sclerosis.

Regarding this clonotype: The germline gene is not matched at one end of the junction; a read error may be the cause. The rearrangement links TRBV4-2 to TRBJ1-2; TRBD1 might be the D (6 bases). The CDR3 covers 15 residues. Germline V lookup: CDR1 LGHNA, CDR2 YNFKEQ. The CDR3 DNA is TGTGCCAGCAACCAAGAAGAGGGGGGGAACTATGGCTACACCTTC. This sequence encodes CASNQEEGGNYGYTF.

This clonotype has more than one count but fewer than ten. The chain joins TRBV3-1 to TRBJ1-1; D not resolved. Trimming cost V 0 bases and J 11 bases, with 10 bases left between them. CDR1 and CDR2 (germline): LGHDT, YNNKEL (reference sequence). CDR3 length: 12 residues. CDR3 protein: CASSQDTGEAFF. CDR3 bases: TGTGCCAGCAGCCAAGATACCGGGGAGGCTTTCTTT. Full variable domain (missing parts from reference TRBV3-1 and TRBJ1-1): DTAVSQTPKYLVTQMGNDKSIKCEQNLGHDTMYWYKQDSKKFLKIMFSYNNKELIINETVPNRFSPKSPDKAHLNLHINSLELGDSAVYFCASSQDTGEAFFGQGTRLTVV.

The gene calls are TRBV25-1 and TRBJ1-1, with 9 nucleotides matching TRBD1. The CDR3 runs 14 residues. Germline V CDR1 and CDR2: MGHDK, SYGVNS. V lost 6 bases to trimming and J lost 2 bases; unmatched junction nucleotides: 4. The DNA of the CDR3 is TGTGCCAGCAGATTAACAGGGGGCAACACTGAAGCTTTCTTT. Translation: CASRLTGGNTEAFF.

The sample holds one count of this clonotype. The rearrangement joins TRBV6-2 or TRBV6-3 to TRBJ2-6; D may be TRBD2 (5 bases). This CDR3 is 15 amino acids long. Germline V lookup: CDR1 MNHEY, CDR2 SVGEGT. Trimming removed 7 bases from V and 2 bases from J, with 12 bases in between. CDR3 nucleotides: TGTGCCAGCACTCCGGTCGGGGCTGGGGCCAACGTCCTGACTTTC. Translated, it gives CASTPVGAGANVLTF.

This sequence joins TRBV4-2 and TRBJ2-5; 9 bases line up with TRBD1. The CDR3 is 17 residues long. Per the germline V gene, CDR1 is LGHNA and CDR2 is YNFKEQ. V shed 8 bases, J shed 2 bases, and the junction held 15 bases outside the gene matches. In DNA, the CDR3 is TGTGCCAGCGGCCCCACACCGACAGGGGGAACTCAAGAGACCCAGTACTTC. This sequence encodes CASGPTPTGGTQETQYF.

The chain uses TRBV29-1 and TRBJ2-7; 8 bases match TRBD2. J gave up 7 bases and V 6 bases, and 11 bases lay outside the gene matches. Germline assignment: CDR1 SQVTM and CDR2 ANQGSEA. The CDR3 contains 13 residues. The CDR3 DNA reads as TGCAGCGTCCCTGGACTAGCCAGACGGGAGCAGTACTTC. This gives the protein CSVPGLARREQYF.

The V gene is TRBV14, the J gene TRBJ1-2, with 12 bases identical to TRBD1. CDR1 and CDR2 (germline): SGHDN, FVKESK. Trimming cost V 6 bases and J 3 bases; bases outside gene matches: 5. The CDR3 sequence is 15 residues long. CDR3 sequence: CASSAGTGGYYGYTF. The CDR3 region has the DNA TGTGCCAGCAGTGCCGGGACAGGGGGCTACTATGGCTACACCTTC.

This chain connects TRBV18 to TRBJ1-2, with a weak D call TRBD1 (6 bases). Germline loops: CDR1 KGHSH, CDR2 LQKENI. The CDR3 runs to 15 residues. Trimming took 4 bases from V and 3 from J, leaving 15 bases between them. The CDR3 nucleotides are TGTGCCAGCTCACAACGATTACAGGGAGACTATGGCTACACCTTC. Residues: CASSQRLQGDYGYTF. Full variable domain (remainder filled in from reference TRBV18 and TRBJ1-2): NAGVMQNPRHLVRRRGQEARLRCSPMKGHSHVYWYRQLPEEGLKFMVYLQKENIIDESGMPKERFSAEFPKEGPSILRIQQVVRGDSAAYFCASSQRLQGDYGYTFGSGTRLTVV.

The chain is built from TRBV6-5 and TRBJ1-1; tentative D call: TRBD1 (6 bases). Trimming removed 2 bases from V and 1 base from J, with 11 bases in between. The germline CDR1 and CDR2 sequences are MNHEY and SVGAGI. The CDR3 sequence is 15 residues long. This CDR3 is CASSYGGRRNTEAFF. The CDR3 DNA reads TGTGCCAGCAGTTACGGGGGGCGGAGGAACACTGAAGCTTTCTTT.

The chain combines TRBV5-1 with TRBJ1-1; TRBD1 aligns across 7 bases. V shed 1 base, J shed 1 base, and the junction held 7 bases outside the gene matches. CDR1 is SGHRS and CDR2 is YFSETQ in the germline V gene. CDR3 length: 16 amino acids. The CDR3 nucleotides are TGCGCCAGCAGCTTGAATCGAGGGACAGAGAACACTGAAGCTTTCTTT. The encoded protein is CASSLNRGTENTEAFF.

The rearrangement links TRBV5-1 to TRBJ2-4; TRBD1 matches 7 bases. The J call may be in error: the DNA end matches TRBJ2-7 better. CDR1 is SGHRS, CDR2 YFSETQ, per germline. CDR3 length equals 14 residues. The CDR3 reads CASSLEGGYREQYF. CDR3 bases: TGCGCCAGCAGCTTAGAAGGGGGCTATCGCGAGCAGTACTTC.

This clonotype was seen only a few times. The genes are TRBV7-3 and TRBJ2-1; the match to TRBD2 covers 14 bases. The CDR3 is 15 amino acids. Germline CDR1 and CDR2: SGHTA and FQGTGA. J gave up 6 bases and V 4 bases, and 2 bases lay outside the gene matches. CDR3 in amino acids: CASSSGLAGVNEQFF. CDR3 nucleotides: TGTGCCAGCAGCTCGGGACTAGCGGGGGTCAATGAGCAGTTCTTC. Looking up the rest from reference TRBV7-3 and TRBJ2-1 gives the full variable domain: GAGVSQTPSNKVTEKGKYVELRCDPISGHTALYWYRQSLGQGPEFLIYFQGTGAADDSGLPNDRFFAVRPEGSVSTLKIQRTERGDSAVYLCASSSGLAGVNEQFFGPGTRLTVL.

In DNA form, the CDR3 reads TGCAGTGCGTCCGGGACTAACTACAATGAGCAGTTCTTC. This sequence encodes CSASGTNYNEQFF. The gene calls are TRBV20-1 and TRBJ2-1; 7 bases agree with TRBD2. Germline CDR1 DFQATT, CDR2 SNEGSKA (reference sequence). V was pared by 6 bases and J by 3 bases, with 5 bases of the junction left unmatched. The CDR3 extends over 13 amino acids.

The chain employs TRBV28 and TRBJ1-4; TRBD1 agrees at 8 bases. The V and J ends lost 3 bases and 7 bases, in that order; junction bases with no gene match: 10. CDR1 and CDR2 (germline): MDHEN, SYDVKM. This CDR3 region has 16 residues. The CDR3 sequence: CASSLADRGGGEKLFF. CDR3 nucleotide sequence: TGTGCCAGCAGTTTGGCCGACAGGGGAGGGGGTGAAAAACTGTTTTTT.

This CDR3 is CASSPTQGIRGYTF. Written as DNA, the CDR3 is TGTGCCAGCAGCCCTACTCAGGGGATTCGCGGCTACACCTTC. The chain carries TRBV14 and TRBJ1-2; weak D call: TRBD1 (6 bases). Germline V lookup: CDR1 SGHDN, CDR2 FVKESK. Trimming took 4 bases from V and 8 from J, leaving 17 bases between them. The CDR3 is 14 residues long.

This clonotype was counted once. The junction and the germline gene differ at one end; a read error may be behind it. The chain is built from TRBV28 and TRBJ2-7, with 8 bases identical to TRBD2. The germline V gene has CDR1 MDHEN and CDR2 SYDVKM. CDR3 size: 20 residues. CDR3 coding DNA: TGCGCCAGCAGTTTAGGGCGCCAGAAAAGGGGCGGGAGGCCCTTCTACGAGCAGTACTTC. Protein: CASSLGRQKRGGRPFYEQYF.

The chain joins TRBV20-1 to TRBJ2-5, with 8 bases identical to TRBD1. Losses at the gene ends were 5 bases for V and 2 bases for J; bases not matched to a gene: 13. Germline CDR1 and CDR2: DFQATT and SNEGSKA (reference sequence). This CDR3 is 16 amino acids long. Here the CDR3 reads CSALTIRDRSQETQYF. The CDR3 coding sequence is TGCAGTGCTTTAACCATCCGGGACAGGTCACAAGAGACCCAGTACTTC.

The CDR3 nucleotides read TGCAGTGCTAGAGTGGTAGCGGACTCCTACGAGCAGTACTTC. The encoded protein is CSARVVADSYEQYF. The rearrangement uses TRBV20-1 and TRBJ2-7; D perhaps matches TRBD2 (6 bases). Germline V gives CDR1 DFQATT, CDR2 SNEGSKA (reference sequence). V was shortened by 1 base and J by 0 bases, with 10 bases between the two germline ends. The CDR3 extends over 14 amino acids.

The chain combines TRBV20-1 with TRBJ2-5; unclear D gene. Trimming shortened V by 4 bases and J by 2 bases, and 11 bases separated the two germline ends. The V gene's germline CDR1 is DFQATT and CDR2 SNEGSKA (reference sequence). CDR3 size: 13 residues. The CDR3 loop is CSAIDLYQETQYF. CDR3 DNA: TGCAGTGCTATCGACTTGTATCAAGAGACCCAGTACTTC.

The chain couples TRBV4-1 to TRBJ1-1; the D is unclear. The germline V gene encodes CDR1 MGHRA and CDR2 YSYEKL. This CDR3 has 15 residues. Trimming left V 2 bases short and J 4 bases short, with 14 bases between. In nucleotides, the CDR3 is TGCGCCAGCAGCCAACATGTTACGGAGGGCACTGAAGCTTTCTTT. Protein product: CASSQHVTEGTEAFF.

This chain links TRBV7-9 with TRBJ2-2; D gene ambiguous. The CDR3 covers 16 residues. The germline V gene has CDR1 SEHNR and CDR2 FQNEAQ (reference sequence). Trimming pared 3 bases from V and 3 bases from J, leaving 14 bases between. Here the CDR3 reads CASSFPGTGYTGELFF. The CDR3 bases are TGTGCCAGCAGCTTCCCCGGTACCGGTTACACCGGGGAGCTGTTTTTT.

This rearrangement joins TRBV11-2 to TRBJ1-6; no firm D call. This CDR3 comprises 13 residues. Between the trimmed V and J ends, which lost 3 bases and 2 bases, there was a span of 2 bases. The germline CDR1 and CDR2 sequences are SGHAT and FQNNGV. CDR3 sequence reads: CASSLTYNSPLHF. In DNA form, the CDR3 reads TGTGCCAGCAGCTTGACCTATAATTCACCCCTCCACTTT.

CDR3 nucleotides: TGTGCCAGCAGCCCCCGGTGGGCTAGCGGCCAAGAGACCCAGTACTTC. Translation: CASSPRWASGQETQYF. The chain joins TRBV11-2 to TRBJ2-5; 7 bases are shared with TRBD2. The CDR3 runs to 16 residues. The J segment lost 1 base and the V segment lost 5 bases, leaving 10 bases of the junction unmatched. Germline V gives CDR1 SGHAT, CDR2 FQNNGV.

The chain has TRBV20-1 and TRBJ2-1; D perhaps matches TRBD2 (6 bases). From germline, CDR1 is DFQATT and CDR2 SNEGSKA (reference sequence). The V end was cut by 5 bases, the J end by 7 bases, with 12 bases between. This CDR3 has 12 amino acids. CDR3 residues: CSAAAGGNEQFF. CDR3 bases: TGCAGTGCTGCCGCTGGGGGGAATGAGCAGTTCTTC.

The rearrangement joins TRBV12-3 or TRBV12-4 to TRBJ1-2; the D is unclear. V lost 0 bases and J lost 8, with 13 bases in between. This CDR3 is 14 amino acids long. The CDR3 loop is CASSLAGSYGGYTF. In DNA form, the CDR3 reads TGTGCCAGCAGTTTAGCCGGCAGCTACGGAGGCTACACCTTC.

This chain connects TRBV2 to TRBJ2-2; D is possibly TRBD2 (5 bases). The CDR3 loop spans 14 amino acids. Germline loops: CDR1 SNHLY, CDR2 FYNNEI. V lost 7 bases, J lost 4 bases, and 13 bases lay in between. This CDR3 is CASNLERSTGELFF. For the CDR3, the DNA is TGTGCCAGCAATTTGGAGCGGAGCACCGGGGAGCTGTTTTTT. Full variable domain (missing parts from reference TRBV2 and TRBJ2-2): EPEVTQTPSHQVTQMGQEVILRCVPISNHLYFYWYRQILGQKVEFLVSFYNNEISEKSEIFDDQFSVERPDGSNFTLKIRSTKLEDSAMYFCASNLERSTGELFFGEGSRLTVL.